The next 7 T cell receptor beta chains were all read from a single sample in a study of OX40 agonist ivuxolimab in advanced cancers. Measured with immunoSEQ multiplex PCR; TCRdb has only the in-frame clones, and not every one. The sample has about 150,000 clones, 94% seen once. The sample here was CD4+ or CD8+ T cells sorted from blood, taken in a trial of the OX40 agonist ivuxolimab. These TCRs come from an adult with an advanced solid tumor such as melanoma, head and neck, liver or kidney cancer.

J is TRBJ2-7 and V is TRBV21-1; no check of the table's D call, TRBD1, against the DNA was made. TRBV21-1 is shown as a pseudogene. The CDR3 is 15 amino acids. The CDR3 loop reads CASSKYGYSPYEQYF. In nucleotides, the CDR3 is TGTGCCAGCAGCAAATATGGGTACAGTCCCTACGAGCAGTACTTC.

The chain carries TRBV5-1 and TRBJ1-2; 8 bases align to TRBD1. The V gene's germline CDR1 is SGHRS and CDR2 YFSETQ. CDR3 length equals 14 residues. The V gene end was trimmed by 4 bases and the J gene end by 0 bases; junction bases not matched to a gene: 2. The chain's CDR3 is CASSPDRANYGYTF. In nucleotides, the CDR3 is TGCGCCAGCAGCCCGGACAGGGCTAACTATGGCTACACCTTC.

The rearrangement joins TRBV19 to TRBJ1-5, with D unclear. CDR1 is LNHDA, CDR2 SQIVND, per germline (reference sequence). CDR3 length: 15 amino acids. V was pared by 3 bases and J by 3 bases, with 12 bases between. The CDR3 DNA follows: TGTGCCAGTAGTATCGGCGCGCCGCTCAATCAGCCCCAGCATTTT. This sequence encodes CASSIGAPLNQPQHF.

CDR3: CASSYSYTLANQPQHF. Here the CDR3 DNA reads TGTGCCAGCAGTTACTCGTACACGCTAGCGAATCAGCCCCAGCATTTT. This chain joins TRBV6-6 and TRBJ1-5; D uncertain. Germline V gene lookup returns CDR1 MNHNY and CDR2 SVGAGI (reference sequence). The V end was cut by 0 bases, the J end by 4 bases, with 13 bases between. The CDR3 length is 16 residues.

This chain joins TRBV7-2 and TRBJ2-5, with 10 positions matching TRBD1. The CDR3 is 16 residues long. Germline values: CDR1 SGHTA, CDR2 FQGNSA. V was pared by 1 base and J by 4 bases, with 6 bases of the junction left unmatched. The CDR3 DNA reads TGTGCCAGCAGCTTAGGAGGACAGGGGGAAGCAGAGACCCAGTACTTC. Translating gives CASSLGGQGEAETQYF. The full variable domain, rest sourced from reference TRBV7-2 and TRBJ2-5, is GAGVSQSPSNKVTEKGKDVELRCDPISGHTALYWYRQSLGQGLEFLIYFQGNSAPDKSGLPSDRFSAERTGGSVSTLTIQRTQQEDSAVYLCASSLGGQGEAETQYFGPGTRLLVL.

The J gene is TRBJ2-1, the V gene TRBV29-1, with 11 bases lining up with TRBD2. Germline loops: CDR1 SQVTM, CDR2 ANQGSEA. J lost 11 bases, V lost 3 bases, and 15 bases had no gene match. The CDR3 runs 16 residues. CDR3 bases: TGCAGCGTTGAGGGAACTAGCGGGAGCCCCGGACCTCAGCAGTTCTTC. This codes for CSVEGTSGSPGPQQFF.

The chain recombines TRBV9 with TRBJ2-7; D remains ambiguous. The CDR3 sequence is 14 residues long. The germline V gene encodes CDR1 SGDLS and CDR2 YYNGEE. V lost 2 bases and J 0 bases, leaving 9 bases between the germline ends. The CDR3 sequence is CASSVSLLSYEQYF. The CDR3 coding sequence is TGTGCCAGCAGCGTGAGCCTCCTCTCCTACGAGCAGTACTTC.